This T cell receptor beta chain was recovered during a study of early T cells in non-severe SARS-CoV-2 infection. At the level of the study: RNA in bulk from unsorted whole blood was sequenced, and chains were unpaired.

Findings and caveats of the study: Lookups in VDJdb leaned toward anti-spike CD8 responses and missed private and CD4 specificities.

V was pared by 3 bases and J by 6 bases, with 5 bases of the junction left unmatched. Per germline, CDR1 MNHEY and CDR2 SMNVEV (reference sequence). The CDR3 has 14 amino acids. Individual cDNA molecules were tagged with unique molecular identifiers. TCRdb re-analysed the 5' RACE reads in MiXCR, keeping a single row per CDR3 protein. The sample yields 30,000 to 40,000 distinct CDR3 sequences, around 8% seen once. Only a few counts were recorded for this clonotype. Its antigen remains unknown. The receptor comes from an adult who was a healthcare worker with PCR-confirmed SARS-CoV-2 infection or an uninfected control (not recorded which). This chain joins TRBV27 and TRBJ2-4; 7 nucleotides align to TRBD2. The starting material was whole blood, obtained at baseline. DNA for the CDR3: TGTGCCAGCAGTTTGGGGGGGGTTGGAAACATTCAGTACTTC. It codes for CASSLGGVGNIQYF.